The T cell receptor (beta chain) described here comes from a study of shared clonotypes between healthy human individuals. At a deep level, the assay was run. Around 30,000 T cell genomes, or about 0.3 ug DNA, went into replicate PCRs of unsorted PBMC. Data came from immunoSEQ multiplex PCR; TCRdb stores just in-frame clones and leaves some out. The profile shows roughly 490,000 clones, about 80% of them singletons. J was trimmed by 2 bases and V by 5 bases; bases with no gene match: 2. The CDR3 totals 15 residues. CDR1 is GTSNPN and CDR2 is SVGIG in the germline V gene (reference sequence). General study findings and limits: The genetic and exposure-history diversity represented was limited by few donors.

Of note for this clone: What it binds is not known.

The study enrolled healthy HIV-negative adults without recent acute infections or vaccinations as donors. Sequenced: PBMCs. The chain has TRBV30 and TRBJ2-6, with 11 bases lining up with TRBD1. The sequence was collected from a woman in her thirties or forties in good health. Some clones in this sample may be carry-over from other donors' samples. The CDR3 region has the DNA TGTGCCTGGGGACAGGGGGCGGCTGGGGCCAACGTCCTGACTTTC. It codes for CAWGQGAAGANVLTF.